The 21 T cell receptor beta chains listed next were all sequenced from one sample in a study of tumor and adjacent non-tumor tissue in lung cancer. A modified ARM-PCR protocol with three rounds of nested PCR amplified TCRbeta. From the multiplex PCR reads, TCRdb called clonotypes with MiXCR, one entry per CDR3 protein. This table holds roughly 150,000 distinct CDR3 sequences, around 67% found once. The template was RNA from unsorted bulk tissue. The source material was lung tumor tissue. The receptors originated from a man between 60 and 70 years old with small cell lung cancer.

This rearrangement joins TRBV20-1 to TRBJ2-1, with 12 bases aligning to TRBD2. This CDR3 region has 15 residues. Unmatched junction bases numbered 10, after V lost 5 bases and J lost 8 bases. Germline V gives CDR1 DFQATT, CDR2 SNEGSKA (reference sequence). In nucleotides, the CDR3 is TGCAGTGCTGCCATGACTAGCGGGAGCTGGCATGAGCAGTTCTTC. As protein: CSAAMTSGSWHEQFF.

Turning to this clonotype: The germline gene is not matched at one end of the junction; a read error may be the cause. The V gene is TRBV12-3 or TRBV12-4, the J gene TRBJ2-3; TRBD2 matches 8 bases. The CDR3 runs 16 residues. The CDR3: CAISQLTSESTDTQYF. CDR3 bases: TGTGCCATCAGTCAACTGACTAGCGAGAGCACAGATACGCAGTATTTT.

The chain carries TRBV4-1 and TRBJ1-6; D remains unclear. Deletions cut 2 bases from V and 1 base from J, with 9 bases between. CDR3 length: 16 amino acids. CDR1 MGHRA and CDR2 YSYEKL come from the germline V gene. The chain's CDR3 is CASSQHWESYNSPLHF. In DNA form, the CDR3 reads TGCGCCAGCAGCCAACACTGGGAATCCTATAATTCACCCCTCCACTTT.

This clonotype was detected once. This chain uses TRBV11-3 with TRBJ2-1; D unresolved. Germline lookup yields CDR1 SGHNT and CDR2 YENEEA. V was pared by 10 bases and J by 7 bases, with 17 bases between. The CDR3 contains 13 residues. As DNA, the CDR3 is TGTGCCAACAGTCCCCGGGCTAGGAATGAGCAGTTCTTC. This sequence encodes CANSPRARNEQFF. Full variable domain (remainder filled in from reference TRBV11-3 and TRBJ2-1): EAGVVQSPRYKIIEKKQPVAFWCNPISGHNTLYWYLQNLGQGPELLIRYENEEAVDDSQLPKDRFSAERLKGVDSTLKIQPAELGDSAVYLCANSPRARNEQFFGPGTRLTVL.

This clonotype came up a few times. The chain is built from TRBV6-1 and TRBJ2-7; possibly TRBD1 or TRBD2 for D (5 bases each). Germline V CDR1 and CDR2: MNHNS, SASEGT. The CDR3 length is 14 residues. The CDR3 is CANSEHVDRDGPYV. In DNA form, the CDR3 reads TGTGCCAACAGTGAACATGTGGATAGGGACGGACCCTACGTC.

This clonotype was counted only a few times. The rearrangement uses TRBV5-4 and TRBJ2-2; 8 bases align to TRBD2. The germline gives CDR1 SGHNT, CDR2 YYREEE (reference sequence). The V gene end was trimmed by 4 bases and the J gene end by 3 bases; junction bases not matched to a gene: 5. CDR3 length: 15 residues. The CDR3 DNA reads as TGTGCCAGCAGCCGAACTAGCGGCGACACCGGGGAGCTGTTTTTT. Its protein product is CASSRTSGDTGELFF.

As for this clonotype: The junction does not match germline at one end; this may be a read error. V is TRBV20-1 and J is TRBJ2-1, with 9 bases that match TRBD2. The length of the CDR3 is 15 residues. Germline loops: CDR1 DFQATT, CDR2 SNEGSKA (reference sequence). CDR3 protein: CGAIQGSGRKNELFF. The CDR3 DNA follows: TGCGGTGCGATTCAGGGCAGCGGGAGGAAGAATGAGCTGTTCTTC.

CDR3: CSARRGGANTEAFF. In DNA form, the CDR3 reads TGCAGTGCTAGAAGGGGGGGGGCGAACACTGAAGCTTTCTTT. The chain is built from TRBV20-1 and TRBJ1-1; perhaps TRBD1 as D (6 bases). Between the trimmed V and J ends, which lost 2 bases and 1 base, there was a span of 11 bases. This CDR3 has 14 residues. Germline values: CDR1 DFQATT, CDR2 SNEGSKA (reference sequence).

A word on this clonotype: A read error is possible here, since a much larger clone lies one base away. The V gene is TRBV6-6, the J gene TRBJ2-7, with 9 bases matching TRBD1. CDR1 and CDR2 (germline): MNHNY, SVGAGI (reference sequence). The CDR3 loop spans 12 amino acids. The CDR3 bases are TGTGGCAGCAGTAGGACAGGGGACGAGCAGTACTTC. It yields the protein CGSSRTGDEQYF.

This clonotype was recorded a few times. At one end the junction does not follow the germline gene, possibly because of a read error. The chain employs TRBV5-4 and TRBJ1-2, with D perhaps TRBD1 (6 bases). CDR3 size: 15 residues. In germline, CDR1 is SGHNT, CDR2 YYREEE (reference sequence). CDR3 in amino acids: CTSSPAGDRGFGYTF. The CDR3 nucleotides read TGTACCAGCAGCCCGGCGGGGGATAGGGGGTTTGGCTACACCTTC.

This chain links TRBV20-1 with TRBJ2-5, with 8 nucleotides matching TRBD2. Germline V gives CDR1 DFQATT, CDR2 SNEGSKA (reference sequence). The CDR3 is 17 residues long. The junction had 17 bases not matched to a gene; V was cut back by 6 bases and J by 2 bases. The CDR3 protein is CSANSPLLAEEQETQYF. Written as DNA, the CDR3 is TGCAGTGCCAATTCCCCCTTACTAGCGGAAGAGCAAGAGACCCAGTACTTC.

For this clonotype: The junction does not match germline at one end; this may be a read error. The chain employs TRBV11-2 and TRBJ1-4, with D unresolved. CDR3 length: 19 amino acids. Per the germline V gene, CDR1 is SGHAT and CDR2 is FQNNGV. The CDR3 protein is CVSSSVLMGTASRNEKLFF. In DNA, the CDR3 is TGTGTCAGCAGCTCCGTCCTTATGGGTACAGCGTCTCGCAATGAAAAACTGTTTTTT.

As for this clonotype: The germline gene is not matched at one end of the junction; a read error may be the cause. The chain is built from TRBV7-8 and TRBJ2-7; D is perhaps TRBD2 (5 bases). This CDR3 region has 16 residues. The V gene's germline CDR1 is SGHVS and CDR2 FQNEAQ. Here the CDR3 reads CANSLAGGSTAYEQYF. The DNA of the CDR3 is TGTGCCAACAGCTTAGCAGGCGGGTCTACGGCCTACGAGCAGTACTTC.

This clonotype showed up many times. The chain carries TRBV5-4 and TRBJ2-5, with TRBD2 identical over 10 bases. The CDR3 sequence is 15 residues long. The V and J ends lost 2 bases and 2 bases, in that order; junction bases with no gene match: 3. Germline V lookup: CDR1 SGHNT, CDR2 YYREEE (reference sequence). CDR3 in DNA: TGTGCCAGCAGCTTAATACTAGCGGGGCAAGAGACCCAGTACTTC. The encoded protein is CASSLILAGQETQYF.

The V and J genes are TRBV18 and TRBJ2-3; D is unresolved. Germline V gives CDR1 KGHSH, CDR2 LQKENI. There are 12 residues in the CDR3. Trimming took off 4 bases at V and 3 bases at J, with 5 bases between the two ends. The CDR3 loop is CASSRLTDTQYF. The CDR3 bases are TGTGCCAGCTCACGTTTAACAGATACGCAGTATTTT.

V is TRBV6-2 or TRBV6-3 and J is TRBJ1-2; no reliable D call. The V gene lost 0 bases and the J gene lost 4 bases, with 9 bases spanning the gap. The germline V gene encodes CDR1 MNHEY and CDR2 SVGEGT. The CDR3 is 14 amino acids. The CDR3 DNA reads TGTGCCAGCAGTTACTCGGGATTCGGCTATGGCTACACCTTC. This sequence encodes CASSYSGFGYGYTF.

As concerns this clonotype: One end of the junction fails to match germline, which may point to a read error. The rearrangement uses TRBV6-1 and TRBJ2-3; D gene uncertain. Germline CDR1 MNHNS, CDR2 SASEGT. The CDR3 sequence is 13 residues long. The CDR3 reads CSSNRIYTDSQYF. CDR3 sequence (DNA): TGTTCCAGCAATCGAATTTACACAGATTCGCAGTATTTT.

J is TRBJ2-7 and V is TRBV20-1; TRBD2 aligns across 10 bases. This CDR3 has 14 residues. Germline values: CDR1 DFQATT, CDR2 SNEGSKA (reference sequence). CDR3 in amino acids: CNASAGLAGDEQYV. CDR3 in DNA: TGCAATGCTAGTGCGGGGCTAGCGGGAGATGAGCAGTACGTC.

J is TRBJ1-2 and V is TRBV20-1, with D unclear. The CDR3 is made up of 13 amino acids. The V end lost 0 bases, the J end lost 4 bases, and 9 bases lay between the germline ends. Per germline, CDR1 DFQATT and CDR2 SNEGSKA (reference sequence). CDR3 in DNA: TGCAGTGCTAGAGATCAAGTCATCTATGGCTACACCTTC. This encodes CSARDQVIYGYTF.

J is TRBJ2-2 and V is TRBV28, with 8 bases aligning to TRBD2. V was clipped by 6 bases and J by 5 bases; unmatched bases: 11. From germline, CDR1 is MDHEN and CDR2 SYDVKM. This CDR3 region has 16 residues. The CDR3 here is CASRTNSGSWTGELFF. CDR3 DNA sequence: TGTGCCAGCAGGACGAACAGCGGGAGTTGGACCGGGGAGCTGTTTTTT. The full variable domain, its missing parts supplied by reference TRBV28 and TRBJ2-2, is DVKVTQSSRYLVKRTGEKVFLECVQDMDHENMFWYRQDPGLGLRLIYFSYDVKMKEKGDIPEGYSVSREKKERFSLILESASTNQTSMYLCASRTNSGSWTGELFFGEGSRLTVL.

As regards this clonotype: One end of the junction fails to match germline, which may point to a read error. This sequence joins TRBV6-1 and TRBJ2-2; D might be TRBD2 (5 bases). The CDR3 runs to 15 residues. The germline V gene has CDR1 MNHNS and CDR2 SASEGT. DNA of the CDR3: TGTGCCAGCAGTGAAGGGTCGTTAGACACCGGGGAGCTGCTTTTT. It specifies CASSEGSLDTGELLF.